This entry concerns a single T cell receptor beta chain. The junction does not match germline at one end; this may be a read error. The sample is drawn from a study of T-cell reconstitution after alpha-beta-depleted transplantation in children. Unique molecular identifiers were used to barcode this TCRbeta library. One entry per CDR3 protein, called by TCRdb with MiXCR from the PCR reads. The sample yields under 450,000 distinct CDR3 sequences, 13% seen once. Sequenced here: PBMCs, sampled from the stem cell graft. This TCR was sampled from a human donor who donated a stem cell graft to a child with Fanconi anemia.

The CDR3 DNA is TGCAGCGCTGAACGGACTAGCGGGGGCGTCGAGACCCAGTACTTC. As protein: CSAERTSGGVETQYF. This chain joins TRBV29-1 and TRBJ2-5, with TRBD2 matching 13 bases. Germline CDR1 and CDR2: SQVTM and ANQGSEA. The CDR3 has 15 residues.